The 2 T cell receptor beta chains below were found in one sample sequenced in a study of CDR3 diversity in severe acne. One entry per CDR3 protein results from TCRdb running MiXCR on the PCR reads. This table holds about 85,000 distinct CDR3 sequences, 45% to 50% found once. Sequencing was done on a sample of blood. Receptor source: a male donor in good health, serving as a control.

The rearrangement joins TRBV27 to TRBJ2-2; 12 bases are shared with TRBD2. This CDR3 has 16 residues. Germline CDR1 MNHEY, CDR2 SMNVEV (reference sequence). Germline trimming cut 7 bases from V and 4 bases from J; bases unmatched to any gene: 7. The CDR3 nucleotides read TGTGCCAGCACGGCTAGCGGGGGGGCACTCACCGGGGAGCTGTTTTTT. Encoded protein: CASTASGGALTGELFF.

The J gene is TRBJ1-2, the V gene TRBV12-3 or TRBV12-4, with D uncertain. V shed 6 bases and J shed 8 bases, with 19 bases lying between them. This CDR3 is 14 amino acids long. CDR3 loop: CASRPGRKMGGYTF. In DNA form, the CDR3 reads TGTGCCAGCAGGCCCGGACGGAAAATGGGCGGCTACACCTTC.